Listed below are T cell receptor beta chains from one sample, sequenced in a study of cytomegalovirus exposure and HLA in healthy donors. Measured with immunoSEQ multiplex PCR; TCRdb has only the in-frame clones, and not every one. The table has 130,000 to 150,000 clones, around 72% seen once. Specimen: PBMCs. The receptors were gathered from a middle-aged man in good health and CMV-seronegative. CDR3s include the opening cysteine and the closing phenylalanine or tryptophan. The D gene is left open where the match is weak. Clone sizes are given selectively: once, few, many, or a class where the clone is expanded.

V gene	D gene	clone size	J gene	CDR3 DNA	CDR3 protein
TRBV6-5	NA	NA	TRBJ2-7	TGTGCCAGCAGTTACGTTGGGGGCGTAAAGCAGTACTTC	CASSYVGGVKQYF
TRBV11-2	NA	few	TRBJ2-1	TGTGCCAGCAGCTTCAGGGAAGGCACTGAGCAGTTCTTC	CASSFREGTEQFF
TRBV5-6	NA	NA	TRBJ1-5	TGTGCCAGCAGCTCCGGGTTGCTCAGCAATCAGCCCCAGCATTTT	CASSSGLLSNQPQHF
TRBV11-2	NA	few	TRBJ1-4	TGTGCCAGCAGCTCCCGACAGGCAGATGAAAAACTGTTTTTT	CASSSRQADEKLFF
TRBV19	TRBD1	NA	TRBJ1-1	TGTGCCAGTAGTCCCCAGACAGGGGTGAACACTGAAGCTTTCTTT	CASSPQTGVNTEAFF
TRBV5-4	TRBD2	NA	TRBJ2-3	TGTGCCAGCAGCACCTCTAGCGGGAGTGGAGATACGCAGTATTTT	CASSTSSGSGDTQYF
TRBV29-1	TRBD2	NA	TRBJ2-5	TGCAGCGCTCGACTAGCGGGAGGTAGGCAAGAGACCCAGTACTTC	CSARLAGGRQETQYF
TRBV5-6	TRBD1	NA	TRBJ2-5	TGTGCCAGCAGCTTGTGGGGGGACAGGGTGTATGAGACCCAGTACTTC	CASSLWGDRVYETQYF
TRBV6-1	NA	NA	TRBJ1-2	TGTGCCAGCAAAATCGACAGCTCTAACTATGGCTACACCTTC	CASKIDSSNYGYTF
TRBV5-1	TRBD1	NA	TRBJ1-1	TGCGCCAGCAGCATCACAGGGGAAGGAAACACTGAAGCTTTCTTT	CASSITGEGNTEAFF
TRBV18	TRBD1	NA	TRBJ2-7	TGTGCCAGCTCAGCCGGACAGGCGCAACGGGCCTACGAGCAGTACTTC	CASSAGQAQRAYEQYF
TRBV19	TRBD1	NA	TRBJ2-4	TGTGCCAGTAGTACCGACCGGGACAGGGGGTGGGAGGACATTCAGTACTTC	CASSTDRDRGWEDIQYF
TRBV5-4	TRBD2	NA	TRBJ2-4	TGTGCCAGCAGCTCTACTAGCGGCAACGAACTAGCCAAAAACATTCAGTACTTC	CASSSTSGNELAKNIQYF
TRBV5-1	TRBD2	NA	TRBJ2-7	TGCGCCAGCAGCTTGGGGACTAGCGGGAGCTACGAGCAGTACTTC	CASSLGTSGSYEQYF
TRBV28	TRBD2	NA	TRBJ2-3	TGTGCCAGCAGCCCCCCGGGGGGGCTAAGGGATACGCAGTATTTT	CASSPPGGLRDTQYF
TRBV5-1	NA	NA	TRBJ2-7	TGCGCCAGCAGCCCCCATAGGGGGTATAACTACGAGCAGTACTTC	CASSPHRGYNYEQYF
TRBV5-1	TRBD1	NA	TRBJ1-2	TGCGCCAGCAGCCCCCGGACAGGAACGGACTATGGCTACACCTTC	CASSPRTGTDYGYTF
TRBV29-1	TRBD1	once	TRBJ1-1	TGCAGAGAAAGGTGGGGGCTAGCAGGGGGCAGGGGTGACACTGAAGCTTTCTTT	CRERWGLAGGRGDTEAFF
TRBV11-2	TRBD1	NA	TRBJ2-5	TGTGCCAGCAGCCCGACAGGGCTCTGGGAGACCCAGTACTTC	CASSPTGLWETQYF
TRBV5-4	TRBD2	few	TRBJ2-7	TGTGCCAGCAGCCGCGTGGGGGGGAAGAAAGGGGAGCAGTACTTC	CASSRVGGKKGEQYF
TRBV5-1	NA	NA	TRBJ1-6	TGCGCCAGCAGCTTGGGGCAGAGGGATAATTCACCCCTCCACTTT	CASSLGQRDNSPLHF
TRBV27	NA	NA	TRBJ1-2	TGTGCCAGCAGCTTTACAGGCGCGCTTGGCTATGGCTACACCTTC	CASSFTGALGYGYTF
TRBV6-5	NA	NA	TRBJ1-2	TGTGCCAGCAGTTGGCGGGGGAAGGGGTATGGCTACACCTTC	CASSWRGKGYGYTF
TRBV7-6	NA	NA	TRBJ2-7	TGTGCCAGCAGCTTATCCCCGACAGGTACCTACGAGCAGTACTTC	CASSLSPTGTYEQYF
TRBV28	NA	NA	TRBJ2-5	TGTGCCAGCAGTTTCCTACGACAGAGCCAAGAGACCCAGTACTTC	CASSFLRQSQETQYF
TRBV6-5	TRBD2	NA	TRBJ2-1	TGTGCCAGCAGTTACTCGGGGACTAGCGGTATTAGTGAGCAGTTCTTC	CASSYSGTSGISEQFF
TRBV9	TRBD1	once	TRBJ1-1	TGTGCCAGCAGCGCCAGGGACAGGGGGCGCGATGAAGCTTTCTTT	CASSARDRGRDEAFF
TRBV5-1	TRBD2	NA	TRBJ2-1	TGCGCCAGCAGACTTGGAACAGCGGGAGGCGGAGAGCAGTTCTTC	CASRLGTAGGGEQFF
TRBV4-1	NA	NA	TRBJ2-3	TGCGCCAGCAGCTTCCGACAGGCCCCGAACACAGATACGCAGTATTTT	CASSFRQAPNTDTQYF
TRBV2	NA	NA	TRBJ1-1	TGTGCCAGCAGGCCGTTCACAGGGAGATCTGAAGCTTTCTTT	CASRPFTGRSEAFF
TRBV6-4	TRBD2	NA	TRBJ2-1	TGTGCCAGCAGTTCGGGCGGGGGCAATGAGCAGTTCTTC	CASSSGGGNEQFF
TRBV6-5	NA	once	TRBJ1-1	TGTGCCAGCATTCCGAGTTGGAACACTGAAGCTTTCTTT	CASIPSWNTEAFF
TRBV18	NA	NA	TRBJ1-4	TGTGCCAGCTCGCCCGTATGGGGGCAAAAACTGTTTTTT	CASSPVWGQKLFF
TRBV28	NA	NA	TRBJ1-2	TGTGCCAGCAGTTTAGGGGAGGTCGACTATGGCTACACCTTC	CASSLGEVDYGYTF
TRBV9	NA	once	TRBJ2-2	TGTGCCAGCAGCGTTACTCCGGGGGTTAAAAACGGGGAGCTGTTTTTT	CASSVTPGVKNGELFF
TRBV5-1	NA	few	TRBJ2-7	TGCGCCAGCAGAACGATACCTAGCGAAGCCTACGAGCAGTACTTC	CASRTIPSEAYEQYF
TRBV6-5	NA	NA	TRBJ1-2	TGTGCCTCAAGAAGGAGGGCGGGAGGCGGCTACACCTTC	CASRRRAGGGYTF
TRBV19	TRBD1	NA	TRBJ1-5	TGTGCCAGTAGTATCCGGACAGGGAGCAATCAGCCCCAGCATTTT	CASSIRTGSNQPQHF
TRBV4-1	TRBD1	NA	TRBJ1-1	TGCGCCAGCAGCTTCCGGACAGGTATGAACACTGAAGCTTTCTTT	CASSFRTGMNTEAFF
TRBV6-5	TRBD1	NA	TRBJ1-1	TGTGCCAGCAGTTACGGGCAGGGGGCCGGAACTGAAGCTTTCTTT	CASSYGQGAGTEAFF
TRBV6-5	NA	NA	TRBJ2-1	TGTGCCAGCAGTTACGCCAAACCCACGCGCGATGAGCAGTTCTTC	CASSYAKPTRDEQFF
TRBV9	NA	NA	TRBJ2-2	TGTGCCAGCAGCGTAGGGGCCGGGAACACCGGGGAGCTGTTTTTT	CASSVGAGNTGELFF
TRBV7-9	TRBD2	NA	TRBJ2-5	TGTGCCAGCAGCTTAGATAGCGGGAGGACCCGGGAGACCCAGTACTTC	CASSLDSGRTRETQYF
TRBV4-1	NA	NA	TRBJ2-5	TGCGCCAGCAGCCTCTGGGGGCTGGATCCAGAGACCCAGTACTTC	CASSLWGLDPETQYF
TRBV7-6	TRBD1	NA	TRBJ2-7	TGTGCCAGCAGCTTCGGGACAGGGGAAGGCGAGCAGTACTTC	CASSFGTGEGEQYF
TRBV5-6	NA	few	TRBJ1-5	TGTGCCAGCAGCTTTCAGGGCTCTTGGGTCAATCAGCCCCAGCATTTT	CASSFQGSWVNQPQHF